This TCR beta chain was found in a study of cytomegalovirus exposure and HLA in healthy donors. V shed 0 bases, J shed 6 bases, and the junction held 8 bases outside the gene matches. The CDR3 sequence is 15 residues long. From germline, CDR1 is LGHNA and CDR2 YSLEER. The sample holds a few counts of this clone. Its antigen is as yet unknown. PCR used 60 Vbeta primers and 13 Jbeta primers. Repertoires were generated with immunoSEQ multiplex PCR, while TCRdb's copy carries only in-frame clones and drops some. The sample records approximately 85,000 clones, less than 65% being singletons. Study-wide results and limits: TCR beta sequences reportedly predicted most subjects' HLA-A and HLA-B alleles accurately. TCR beta V segments were, for the most part, productive about 87% or about 30% of the time in an earlier analysis.

This sequence joins TRBV4-3 and TRBJ2-7, with TRBD1 matching over 7 bases. Sequencing was performed on PBMCs. This clonotype was obtained from a young woman in good health and CMV-seropositive. CDR3 DNA: TGCGCCAGCAGCCAAGATCGCAGGGGGAGCGGCGAGCAGTACTTC. Its protein is CASSQDRRGSGEQYF.